This T cell receptor beta chain originates from a study of cytomegalovirus exposure and HLA in healthy donors. Study-wide context: Earlier, some 180 million T cells were analyzed, and more than 100 million unique TCR beta sequences were found among them.

PCR employed 60 Vbeta and 13 Jbeta primers. Using immunoSEQ multiplex PCR, the repertoire was profiled, and TCRdb retains in-frame clones only, with some absent. Here the sample spans some 190,000 clones, under 85% being singletons. The germline gives CDR1 SQVTM, CDR2 ANQGSEA. V was clipped by 4 bases and J by 2 bases, with 8 bases between them. This CDR3 region has 12 residues. Donors had nominal health at sampling but likely had unrecorded immune exposures. The chain carries TRBV29-1 and TRBJ1-2, with D hard to call. Sample: PBMCs. This sequence was found in a woman between 18 and 29 years old in good health and CMV-seronegative. The CDR3 region has the DNA TGCAGCGTTGTGTCCCTAAACTATGGCTACACCTTC. It is translated as CSVVSLNYGYTF.